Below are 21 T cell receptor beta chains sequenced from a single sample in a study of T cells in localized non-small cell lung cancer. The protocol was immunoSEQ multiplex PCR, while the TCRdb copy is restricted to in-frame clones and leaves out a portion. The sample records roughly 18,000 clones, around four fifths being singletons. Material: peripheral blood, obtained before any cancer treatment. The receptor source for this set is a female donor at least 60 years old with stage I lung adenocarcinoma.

This chain's CDR3 is CASSESRDKPRDTQYF. The CDR3 DNA reads as TGTGCCAGCAGTGAATCCAGGGACAAGCCGCGAGATACGCAGTATTTT. V gene TRBV25-1 combines with J gene TRBJ2-3, with D perhaps TRBD1 (6 bases). CDR3 length equals 16 residues. Germline lookup yields CDR1 MGHDK and CDR2 SYGVNS. Trimming shortened V by 1 base and J by 5 bases, and 16 bases separated the two germline ends.

For the CDR3, the DNA is TGTGCCAGCAGCAAAGGACAGGCCTTTCGAGGCTACACCTTC. This translates into CASSKGQAFRGYTF. The V and J genes are TRBV7-2 and TRBJ1-2, with 7 positions matching TRBD1. With V trimmed by 5 bases and J by 8 bases, 11 bases remained unmatched. Germline CDR1 SGHTA, CDR2 FQGNSA. This CDR3 region has 14 residues.

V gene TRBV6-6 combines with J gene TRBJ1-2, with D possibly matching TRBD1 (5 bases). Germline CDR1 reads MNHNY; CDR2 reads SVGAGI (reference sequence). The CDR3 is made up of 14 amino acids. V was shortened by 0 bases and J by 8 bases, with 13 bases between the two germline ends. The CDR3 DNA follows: TGTGCCAGCAGTTACTCTCCTCGACAGTGGGGCTACACCTTC. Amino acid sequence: CASSYSPRQWGYTF.

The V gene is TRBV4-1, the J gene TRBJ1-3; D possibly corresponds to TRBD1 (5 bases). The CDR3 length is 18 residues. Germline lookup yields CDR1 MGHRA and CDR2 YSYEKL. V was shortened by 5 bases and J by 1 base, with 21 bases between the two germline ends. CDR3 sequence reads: CASSASGATFTSGNTIYF. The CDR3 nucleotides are TGCGCCAGCAGCGCCTCCGGGGCAACTTTTACGTCTGGAAACACCATATATTTT.

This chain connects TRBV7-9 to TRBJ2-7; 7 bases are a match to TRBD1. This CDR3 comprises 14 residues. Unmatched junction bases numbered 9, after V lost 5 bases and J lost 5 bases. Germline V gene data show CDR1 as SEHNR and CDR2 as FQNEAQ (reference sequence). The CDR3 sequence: CASSLDDRADEQYF. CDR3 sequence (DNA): TGTGCCAGCAGCCTCGATGACAGGGCGGACGAGCAGTACTTC.

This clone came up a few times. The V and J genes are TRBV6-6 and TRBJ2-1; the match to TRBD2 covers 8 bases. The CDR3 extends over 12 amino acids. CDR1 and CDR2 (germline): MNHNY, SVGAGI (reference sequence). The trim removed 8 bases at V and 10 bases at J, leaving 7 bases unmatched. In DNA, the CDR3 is TGTGCCAGCGGTCCCGGGACTAGAGAGCAGTTCTTC. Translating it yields CASGPGTREQFF.

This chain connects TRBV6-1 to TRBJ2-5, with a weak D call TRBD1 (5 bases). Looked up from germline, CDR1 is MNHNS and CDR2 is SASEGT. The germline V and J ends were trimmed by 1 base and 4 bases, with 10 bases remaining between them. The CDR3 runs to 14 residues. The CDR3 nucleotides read TGTGCCAGCAGTGAAGGAAGTGGGGCAGAGACCCAGTACTTC. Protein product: CASSEGSGAETQYF.

The CDR3 region is CAISAGTKNTGELFF. Written as DNA, the CDR3 is TGTGCCATCAGTGCCGGGACAAAAAACACCGGGGAGCTGTTTTTT. V gene TRBV10-3 combines with J gene TRBJ2-2, with D possibly matching TRBD1 (6 bases). Germline CDR1 and CDR2: ENHRY and SYGVKD. The V gene lost 4 bases and the J gene lost 2 bases, with 11 bases spanning the gap. The CDR3 extends over 15 amino acids.

CDR3 residues: CASSFPAGGMNTGELFF. CDR3 sequence (DNA): TGTGCCAGCAGCTTCCCAGCGGGGGGGATGAACACCGGGGAGCTGTTTTTT. J is TRBJ2-2 and V is TRBV11-2, with 10 positions matching TRBD2. The V gene end was trimmed by 3 bases and the J gene end by 1 base; junction bases not matched to a gene: 5. Germline lookup yields CDR1 SGHAT and CDR2 FQNNGV. This CDR3 region has 17 residues. The full variable domain, its missing parts supplied by reference TRBV11-2 and TRBJ2-2, is EAGVAQSPRYKIIEKRQSVAFWCNPISGHATLYWYQQILGQGPKLLIQFQNNGVVDDSQLPKDRFSAERLKGVDSTLKIQPAKLEDSAVYLCASSFPAGGMNTGELFFGEGSRLTVL.

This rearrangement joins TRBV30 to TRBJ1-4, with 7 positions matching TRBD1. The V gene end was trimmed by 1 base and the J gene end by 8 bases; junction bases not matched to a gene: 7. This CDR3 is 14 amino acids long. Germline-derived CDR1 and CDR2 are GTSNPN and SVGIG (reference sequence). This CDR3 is CAWSDRGPSEKLFF. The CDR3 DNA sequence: TGTGCCTGGAGTGACAGGGGCCCTTCGGAAAAACTGTTTTTT.

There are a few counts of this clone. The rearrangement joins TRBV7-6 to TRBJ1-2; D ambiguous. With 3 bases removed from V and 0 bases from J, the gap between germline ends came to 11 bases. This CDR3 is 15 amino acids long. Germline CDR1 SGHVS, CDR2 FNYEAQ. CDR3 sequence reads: CASSFGDAPNYGYTF. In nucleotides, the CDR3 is TGTGCCAGCAGCTTTGGGGATGCACCTAACTATGGCTACACCTTC. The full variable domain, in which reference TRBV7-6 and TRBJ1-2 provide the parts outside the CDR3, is GAGVSQSPRYKVTKRGQDVALRCDPISGHVSLYWYRQALGQGPEFLTYFNYEAQQDKSGLPNDRFSAERPEGSISTLTIQRTEQRDSAMYRCASSFGDAPNYGYTFGSGTRLTVV.

CDR3 residues: CASSPLDGGITGDGTEAFF. Here the CDR3 DNA reads TGTGCCAGCAGCCCATTGGACGGGGGGATAACAGGGGATGGCACTGAAGCTTTCTTT. V usage is TRBV5-4 and J usage is TRBJ1-1; 7 bases fit TRBD1. Germline CDR1 SGHNT, CDR2 YYREEE (reference sequence). V lost 4 bases, J lost 4 bases, and 22 bases stayed unmatched. CDR3 length: 19 amino acids.

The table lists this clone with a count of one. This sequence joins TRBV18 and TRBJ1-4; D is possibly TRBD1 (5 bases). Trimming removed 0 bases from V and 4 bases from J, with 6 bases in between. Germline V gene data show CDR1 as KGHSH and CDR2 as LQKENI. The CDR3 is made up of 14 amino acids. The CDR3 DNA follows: TGTGCCAGCTCACCACCGGGGGATAATGAAAAACTGTTTTTT. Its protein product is CASSPPGDNEKLFF.

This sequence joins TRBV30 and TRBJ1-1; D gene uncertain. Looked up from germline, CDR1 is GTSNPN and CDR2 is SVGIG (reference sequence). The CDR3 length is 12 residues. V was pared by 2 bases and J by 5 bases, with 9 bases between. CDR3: CAWSRHRTEAFF. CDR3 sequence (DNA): TGTGCCTGGAGTCGGCATAGGACTGAAGCTTTCTTT.

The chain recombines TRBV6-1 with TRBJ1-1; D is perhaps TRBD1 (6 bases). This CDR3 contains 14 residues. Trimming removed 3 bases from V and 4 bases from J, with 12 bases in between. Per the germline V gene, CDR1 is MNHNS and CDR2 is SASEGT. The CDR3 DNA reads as TGTGCCAGCAGTGATAATACAGGGTTCACTGAAGCTTTCTTT. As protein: CASSDNTGFTEAFF.

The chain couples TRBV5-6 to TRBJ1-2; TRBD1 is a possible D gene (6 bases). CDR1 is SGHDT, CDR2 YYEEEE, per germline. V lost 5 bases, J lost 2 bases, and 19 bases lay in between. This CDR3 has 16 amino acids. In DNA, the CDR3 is TGTGCCAGCAGTTCCACCTTAACAGGGTCGAACTATGGCTACACCTTC. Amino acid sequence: CASSSTLTGSNYGYTF.

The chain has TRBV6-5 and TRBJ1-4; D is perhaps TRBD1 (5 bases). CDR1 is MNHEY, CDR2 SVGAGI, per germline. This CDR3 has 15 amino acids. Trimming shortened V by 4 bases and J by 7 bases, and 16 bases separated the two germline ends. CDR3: CASSFSGPWFEKLFF. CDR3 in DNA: TGTGCCAGCAGTTTCTCAGGGCCTTGGTTTGAAAAACTGTTTTTT.

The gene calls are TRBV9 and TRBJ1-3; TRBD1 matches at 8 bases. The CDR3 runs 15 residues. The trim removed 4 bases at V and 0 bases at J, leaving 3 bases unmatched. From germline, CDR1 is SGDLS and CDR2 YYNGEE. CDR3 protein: CASSSTGGSGNTIYF. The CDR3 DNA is TGTGCCAGCAGCTCTACAGGGGGCTCTGGAAACACCATATATTTT.

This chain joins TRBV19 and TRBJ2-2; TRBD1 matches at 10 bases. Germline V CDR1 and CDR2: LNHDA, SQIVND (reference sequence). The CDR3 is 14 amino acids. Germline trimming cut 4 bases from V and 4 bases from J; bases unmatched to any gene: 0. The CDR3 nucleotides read TGTGCCAGTAGTAGGGACAGGGGCACCGGGGAGCTGTTTTTT. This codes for CASSRDRGTGELFF.

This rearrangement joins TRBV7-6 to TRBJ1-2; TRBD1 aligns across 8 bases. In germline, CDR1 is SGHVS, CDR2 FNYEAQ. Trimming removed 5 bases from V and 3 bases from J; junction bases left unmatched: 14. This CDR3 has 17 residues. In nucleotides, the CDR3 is TGTGCCAGCAGCCCTACACCACAGGGGGAGTTTTACTATGGCTACACCTTC. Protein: CASSPTPQGEFYYGYTF.

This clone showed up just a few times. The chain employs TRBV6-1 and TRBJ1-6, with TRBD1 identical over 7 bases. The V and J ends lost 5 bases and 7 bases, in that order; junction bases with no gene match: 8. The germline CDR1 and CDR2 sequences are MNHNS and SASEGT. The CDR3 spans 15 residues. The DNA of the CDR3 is TGTGCCAGCAGTCCACAGGGGCCCTTGAATTCACCCCTCCACTTT. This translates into CASSPQGPLNSPLHF.